The table lists the clone carrying this TCR beta chain with a count of one. The V and J ends lost 3 bases and 1 base, in that order; junction bases with no gene match: 4. The CDR3 has 15 amino acids. Germline V gene sequence: CDR1 KGHDR, CDR2 SFDVKD. During active infection, Seattle patients enrolled and were then monitored through disease. The data belong to a study of blood T cell repertoires in COVID-19. Here immunoSEQ multiplex PCR was the method, and the copy in TCRdb shows in-frame clones only, minus some. In the table there are 200,000 or so clones, 88% of which are singletons. Sequencing input: peripheral blood. The receptor comes from a man aged 50 to 60 with COVID-19, enrolled during active disease. V is TRBV24-1 and J is TRBJ2-5; TRBD2 matches at 7 bases. In DNA, the CDR3 is TGTGCCACCAGTGATCTGCGGGGGTCCCAAGAGACCCAGTACTTC. Translating it yields CATSDLRGSQETQYF.